The clone carrying this TCR beta chain was observed many times. The antigen is unknown. Unique molecular identifiers (one per individual cDNA molecule) were attached. Via MiXCR, TCRdb re-called the 5' RACE reads, giving one row per CDR3 protein. The top ten clones hold just under 5% of a sample with 60,000 to 70,000 distinct CDR3 sequences, 4.9% of them seen once. The data derive from a study of early T cells in non-severe SARS-CoV-2 infection. On the study more broadly: Sequenced bulk RNA came from whole blood that was unsorted, and chains were unpaired.

Germline V CDR1 and CDR2: SGHDT, YYEEEE. CDR3 length: 17 amino acids. J gave up 8 bases and V 4 bases, and 18 bases lay outside the gene matches. Study-level findings and limits: Matching results from VDJdb favored anti-spike CD8 responses, leaving private and CD4 specificities undetected.

The TCR sequence derives from an adult who was a healthcare worker with PCR-confirmed SARS-CoV-2 infection or an uninfected control (not recorded which). The sample comprised whole blood. The chain joins TRBV5-6 to TRBJ2-1, with TRBD2 matching over 7 bases. The CDR3 loop reads CASSKRAGFLMIDEQFF. For the CDR3, the DNA is TGTGCCAGCAGCAAACGAGCGGGATTCCTAATGATCGATGAGCAGTTCTTC.